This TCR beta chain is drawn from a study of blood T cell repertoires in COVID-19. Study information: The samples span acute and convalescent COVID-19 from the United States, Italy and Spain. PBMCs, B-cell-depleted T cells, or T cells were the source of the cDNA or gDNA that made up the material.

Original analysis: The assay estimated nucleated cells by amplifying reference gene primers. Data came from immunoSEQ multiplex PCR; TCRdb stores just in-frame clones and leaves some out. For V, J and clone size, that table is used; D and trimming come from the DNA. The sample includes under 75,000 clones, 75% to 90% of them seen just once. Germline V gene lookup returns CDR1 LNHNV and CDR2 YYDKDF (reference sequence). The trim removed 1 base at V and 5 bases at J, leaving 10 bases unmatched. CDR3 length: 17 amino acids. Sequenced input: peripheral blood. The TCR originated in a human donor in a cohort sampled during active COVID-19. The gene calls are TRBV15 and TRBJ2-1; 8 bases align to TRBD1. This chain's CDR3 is CATSRGVAGGFDNEQFF. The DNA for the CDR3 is TGTGCCACCAGCAGAGGTGTTGCAGGGGGCTTCGACAATGAGCAGTTCTTC.